Listed here is a single T cell receptor beta chain. The record originates from a study of blood T cell repertoires in COVID-19. Study at large: Whether acute or convalescent, the COVID-19 samples came from the United States, Italy and Spain. Nucleic acid was either cDNA or gDNA, and it came from T cells, B-cell-depleted T cells, or PBMCs.

As handled by the study authors: Amplifying reference gene primers gave estimates of nucleated cell counts. Repertoires were generated with immunoSEQ multiplex PCR, while TCRdb's copy carries only in-frame clones and drops some. The V and J calls and clone size were taken over from that table, and D and trimming were inferred from the DNA. Counted here are around 30,000 clones, over 85% occurring once; the ten biggest clones make up about 4%. J was trimmed by 6 bases and V by 6 bases; bases with no gene match: 16. CDR3 length: 16 residues. Germline assignment: CDR1 SNHLY and CDR2 FYNNEI. The source is a human donor with active COVID-19. The donor label of this sample is uncertain. Sequenced: peripheral blood. The chain joins TRBV2 to TRBJ1-2; TRBD1 matches at 7 bases. The CDR3 nucleotides read TGTGCCAGCAGAATCGATTTGACAGGGAGTATCGATGGCTACACCTTC. This encodes CASRIDLTGSIDGYTF.